Only a few counts were recorded for the clone carrying this T cell receptor beta chain. Its antigen is not known. The entry originates in a study of response to subunit inactivated influenza vaccine. V was clipped by 6 bases and J by 1 base, with 12 bases between them. The CDR3 totals 14 residues. Germline V gene lookup returns CDR1 SGHAT and CDR2 FQNNGV. One entry per CDR3 protein, called by TCRdb with MiXCR from the RT-PCR reads. The profile shows hundreds of thousands of distinct CDR3 sequences, 15% to 19% of them singletons. Study conclusions and caveats: Only a handful of new T cells, the authors suggested, are recruited with each seasonal influenza vaccination.

Sample: PBMCs from blood, taken about 11 days after vaccination. The genes are TRBV11-2 and TRBJ1-1; D call uncertain. This clonotype was sampled from a man between 45 and 60 years old who received an inactivated influenza vaccine. The CDR3 coding sequence is TGTGCCAGCAGTCGACAATTAACGAACACTGAAGCTTTCTTT. This gives the protein CASSRQLTNTEAFF.